Listed here are 18 T cell receptor beta chains from one sample, sequenced in a study of TIL therapy for anti-PD-1-resistant metastatic lung cancer. The time point denotes: pre-treatment sample, taken before nivolumab and TIL therapy. This was the immunoSEQ v3 assay. Method: immunoSEQ multiplex PCR; TCRdb's copy keeps in-frame clones and lacks some. The table shows approximately 22,000 clones, with around three quarters occurring only once. Here the sequenced sample was blood, taken at baseline. All receptors come from a person between 25 and 80 years old with non-small cell lung cancer.

This chain uses TRBV20-1 with TRBJ1-1; 8 nucleotides agree with TRBD1. Per the germline V gene, CDR1 is DFQATT and CDR2 is SNEGSKA (reference sequence). The CDR3 is 11 amino acids. With 1 base clipped from V and 11 bases from J, the junction kept 3 bases outside the gene matches. The CDR3: CSARGQGMAFF. In DNA form, the CDR3 reads TGCAGTGCTAGAGGACAGGGGATGGCTTTCTTT.

The genes are TRBV5-1 and TRBJ2-2, with a weak D call TRBD1 (6 bases). Germline CDR1 and CDR2: SGHRS and YFSETQ. V shed 4 bases and J shed 1 base, with 8 bases lying between them. The CDR3 spans 14 residues. In DNA, the CDR3 is TGCGCCAGCAGCCCGGGACAGAACACCGGGGAGCTGTTTTTT. Translating gives CASSPGQNTGELFF.

This rearrangement joins TRBV5-1 to TRBJ2-1; D perhaps matches TRBD2 (7 bases). The CDR3 is 19 residues long. Trimming took 4 bases from V and 3 from J, leaving 26 bases between them. Germline CDR1 SGHRS, CDR2 YFSETQ. For the CDR3, the DNA is TGCGCCAGCAGCCCTAAGGGGGGAGGGGGAACGGAGAACTACAATGAGCAGTTCTTC. This encodes CASSPKGGGGTENYNEQFF.

This clone was observed once. The chain uses TRBV5-1 and TRBJ2-1, with 13 bases aligning to TRBD2. Trimming took 4 bases from V and 2 from J; bases not matched to a gene: 6. Germline V gene sequence: CDR1 SGHRS, CDR2 YFSETQ. The CDR3 extends over 17 amino acids. This CDR3 reads CASSPLTSGRPYNEQFF. The CDR3 nucleotides read TGCGCCAGCAGCCCATTGACTAGCGGGAGGCCCTACAATGAGCAGTTCTTC.

The chain carries TRBV2 and TRBJ2-3; 12 nucleotides line up with TRBD2. This CDR3 has 15 residues. V lost 6 bases and J lost 0; bases outside the gene matches: 1. Germline V gives CDR1 SNHLY, CDR2 FYNNEI. CDR3 DNA: TGTGCCAGCAGCGGGACTAGCGGGAGCACAGATACGCAGTATTTT. Its protein product is CASSGTSGSTDTQYF.

The CDR3 spells CASRDPSVSGAEAFF. CDR3 in DNA: TGTGCCAGCAGAGATCCCTCCGTCTCGGGCGCTGAAGCTTTCTTT. V usage is TRBV6-5 and J usage is TRBJ1-1; D unclear. The germline gives CDR1 MNHEY, CDR2 SVGAGI. V gave up 6 bases and J gave up 6 bases, with 20 bases separating them. The CDR3 consists of 15 residues.

DNA of the CDR3: TGTGCCACCAGTGATCCTATAGCGGGGGGGAGAGATACGCAGTATTTT. This sequence encodes CATSDPIAGGRDTQYF. The chain couples TRBV24-1 to TRBJ2-3; 11 nucleotides agree with TRBD2. The trim removed 3 bases at V and 5 bases at J, leaving 6 bases unmatched. The CDR3 is 16 amino acids. CDR1 is KGHDR and CDR2 is SFDVKD in the germline V gene.

This clone occurred a few times. V is TRBV19 and J is TRBJ2-7, with 9 nucleotides matching TRBD1. V shed 6 bases and J 0 bases; nucleotides not matched to a gene: 12. Germline V gene sequence: CDR1 LNHDA, CDR2 SQIVND (reference sequence). This CDR3 is 17 amino acids long. The CDR3 DNA is TGTGCCAGTAGGCCACTGACAGGGGGGGCCTCCTCCTACGAGCAGTACTTC. This sequence encodes CASRPLTGGASSYEQYF.

This clone was seen more than once but under ten times. V usage is TRBV9 and J usage is TRBJ2-5, with D maybe TRBD2 (5 bases). The V end was cut by 1 base, the J end by 4 bases, with 14 bases between. This CDR3 region has 15 residues. Germline CDR1 SGDLS, CDR2 YYNGEE. The CDR3 region has the DNA TGTGCCAGCAGCGTATCTATACTAGACGGAGAGACCCAGTACTTC. Its translation is CASSVSILDGETQYF.

The J gene is TRBJ1-1, the V gene TRBV19; weak D call: TRBD1 (5 bases). The V end lost 6 bases, the J end lost 4 bases, and 12 bases lay between the germline ends. The CDR3 contains 13 residues. The germline V gene has CDR1 LNHDA and CDR2 SQIVND (reference sequence). Here the CDR3 reads CASRATGRTEAFF. CDR3 nucleotide sequence: TGTGCCAGTAGAGCCACGGGGCGCACTGAAGCTTTCTTT. Together with reference TRBV19 and TRBJ1-1, the CDR3 gives the full variable domain: DGGITQSPKYLFRKEGQNVTLSCEQNLNHDAMYWYRQDPGQGLRLIYYSQIVNDFQKGDIAEGYSVSREKKESFPLTVTSAQKNPTAFYLCASRATGRTEAFFGQGTRLTVV.

This clone was counted between two and nine times. The chain links TRBV19 to TRBJ1-1; D call uncertain. CDR3 length: 18 residues. The V gene's germline CDR1 is LNHDA and CDR2 SQIVND (reference sequence). V was shortened by 5 bases and J by 2 bases, with 24 bases between the two germline ends. The CDR3 protein is CASSSTPRSPPLNTEAFF. The CDR3 DNA follows: TGTGCCAGTAGTTCGACGCCCCGTTCACCCCCCTTAAACACTGAAGCTTTCTTT.

This clone was detected a few times. The chain couples TRBV4-1 to TRBJ1-5; TRBD1 agrees at 9 bases. The CDR3 spans 14 residues. CDR1 and CDR2 from the germline V gene are MGHRA and YSYEKL. Losses at the gene ends were 4 bases for V and 5 bases for J; bases not matched to a gene: 3. CDR3 loop: CASSPRDRDQPQHF. In nucleotides, the CDR3 is TGCGCCAGCAGCCCCCGGGACAGGGATCAGCCCCAGCATTTT.

This sequence joins TRBV29-1 and TRBJ1-2; no definite D call. Germline V lookup: CDR1 SQVTM, CDR2 ANQGSEA. The CDR3 consists of 14 residues. Deletions cut 4 bases from V and 0 bases from J, with 12 bases between. The CDR3 region is CSVVGQRANYGYTF. In DNA, the CDR3 is TGCAGCGTTGTTGGGCAGCGAGCTAACTATGGCTACACCTTC.

J is TRBJ2-2 and V is TRBV10-3; weak D call: TRBD1 (7 bases). The CDR3 extends over 14 amino acids. The V end was cut by 8 bases, the J end by 6 bases, with 16 bases between. Germline values: CDR1 ENHRY, CDR2 SYGVKD. The CDR3 DNA follows: TGTGCCATCCGTCCAGGGGGGCCGGCCGGGGAGCTGTTTTTT. Its translation is CAIRPGGPAGELFF.

The chain carries TRBV12-5 and TRBJ1-5; D is unresolved. Between the trimmed V and J ends, which lost 0 bases and 1 base, there was a span of 22 bases. The CDR3 runs to 20 residues. Looked up from germline, CDR1 is LGHNT and CDR2 is FRNRAP. DNA of the CDR3: TGTGCTAGTGGTTTGGTACTTTTCGGTTTAGGGCGGGTGAGCAATCAGCCCCAGCATTTT. Its translation is CASGLVLFGLGRVSNQPQHF.

The V gene is TRBV19, the J gene TRBJ1-1; the D is unclear. Per germline, CDR1 LNHDA and CDR2 SQIVND (reference sequence). Trimming stripped 5 bases from V and 6 bases from J, with 10 bases between. There are 12 residues in the CDR3. CDR3 DNA: TGTGCCAGTAGTCCCAGTATCTCTGAAGCTTTCTTT. It translates to CASSPSISEAFF. The entire variable domain, with the rest obtained from reference TRBV19 and TRBJ1-1, is as follows: DGGITQSPKYLFRKEGQNVTLSCEQNLNHDAMYWYRQDPGQGLRLIYYSQIVNDFQKGDIAEGYSVSREKKESFPLTVTSAQKNPTAFYLCASSPSISEAFFGQGTRLTVV.

The rearrangement uses TRBV6-5 and TRBJ1-1; TRBD1 might be the D (6 bases). Germline lookup yields CDR1 MNHEY and CDR2 SVGAGI. Between the trimmed V and J ends, which lost 6 bases and 3 bases, there was a span of 17 bases. The CDR3 length is 15 residues. The CDR3 is CASRAQGGGDTEAFF. Written as DNA, the CDR3 is TGTGCCAGCAGAGCCCAAGGAGGGGGGGACACTGAAGCTTTCTTT.

This clone occurred once. This chain uses TRBV19 with TRBJ2-1, with 7 bases matching TRBD2. The CDR3 spans 15 residues. Germline V CDR1 and CDR2: LNHDA, SQIVND (reference sequence). V gave up 6 bases and J gave up 0 bases; unmatched junction bases: 5. The CDR3 sequence: CASSPGLVSYNEQFF. CDR3 DNA: TGTGCCAGTAGCCCAGGACTAGTCTCCTACAATGAGCAGTTCTTC.